The 20 T cell receptor beta chains given below trace back to one sample, sequenced in a study of immune cell composition in non-small cell lung cancer. Produced via immunoSEQ multiplex PCR; TCRdb's table is partial and in-frame only. The sample carries about 10,000 clones, about 63% recorded once. Sequences were obtained from lung tumor tissue. The origin of the receptors is a human donor with non-small cell lung cancer.

The rearrangement links TRBV5-1 to TRBJ2-1, with D possibly being TRBD1 (6 bases). V lost 0 bases, J lost 7 bases, and 11 bases lay in between. Looked up from germline, CDR1 is SGHRS and CDR2 is YFSETQ. The CDR3 is 14 residues long. CDR3 sequence reads: CASSLGDMLNEQFF. The CDR3 region has the DNA TGCGCCAGCAGCTTGGGGGACATGTTGAATGAGCAGTTCTTC.

By sample fraction, this clone is medium-sized (0.01 to 0.1%). V usage is TRBV28 and J usage is TRBJ2-5; D might be TRBD1 or TRBD2, each matching 5 bases. Germline CDR1 and CDR2: MDHEN and SYDVKM. V was clipped by 5 bases and J by 4 bases, with 20 bases between them. This CDR3 has 16 residues. The CDR3 spells CASSELTGTLRETQYF. The CDR3 bases are TGTGCCAGCAGTGAACTTACCGGGACGCTCCGAGAGACCCAGTACTTC.

The CDR3 spells CASSQEQGAGNTEAFF. The CDR3 DNA reads as TGTGCCAGCAGCCAAGAACAGGGGGCCGGGAACACTGAAGCTTTCTTT. This chain links TRBV4-2 with TRBJ1-1, with 9 bases identical to TRBD1. Germline-derived CDR1 and CDR2 are LGHNA and YNFKEQ. Germline trimming cut 0 bases from V and 1 base from J; bases unmatched to any gene: 3. The length of the CDR3 is 16 residues.

This clone has a handful of counts. The rearrangement joins TRBV11-2 to TRBJ2-3, with D possibly being TRBD1 (5 bases). Germline CDR1 reads SGHAT; CDR2 reads FQNNGV. V was cut by 2 bases and J by 6 bases, with 21 bases left in between. The CDR3 runs 17 residues. CDR3 DNA: TGTGCCAGCAGCTTAAGGGGCGCGGACCCGGCGTACGATACGCAGTATTTT. It codes for CASSLRGADPAYDTQYF.

The gene calls are TRBV27 and TRBJ2-7; 7 bases align to TRBD1. V shed 8 bases and J 6 bases; nucleotides not matched to a gene: 13. The germline V gene has CDR1 MNHEY and CDR2 SMNVEV (reference sequence). The CDR3 has 14 residues. CDR3 sequence (DNA): TGTGCCAGCTTCCCCCGACAGGGTGGGGCCGAGCAGTACTTC. Translating gives CASFPRQGGAEQYF.

This clone was seen a single time. J is TRBJ2-2 and V is TRBV28, with 8 bases aligning to TRBD1. Germline CDR1 is MDHEN and CDR2 is SYDVKM. This CDR3 comprises 14 residues. The V and J ends lost 6 bases and 4 bases, in that order; junction bases with no gene match: 4. CDR3 coding DNA: TGTGCCAGCAGGAGACAGGGGCCCACCGGGGAGCTGTTTTTT. It encodes CASRRQGPTGELFF. The entire variable domain, with the rest obtained from reference TRBV28 and TRBJ2-2, is as follows: DVKVTQSSRYLVKRTGEKVFLECVQDMDHENMFWYRQDPGLGLRLIYFSYDVKMKEKGDIPEGYSVSREKKERFSLILESASTNQTSMYLCASRRQGPTGELFFGEGSRLTVL.

The rearrangement joins TRBV10-3 to TRBJ1-4; possible D gene TRBD1, 5 bases. The V end lost 3 bases, the J end lost 6 bases, and 11 bases lay between the germline ends. This CDR3 comprises 14 residues. Germline CDR1 is ENHRY and CDR2 is SYGVKD. CDR3 nucleotide sequence: TGTGCCATCAGTGATCTAGGGGTGGATGAAAAACTGTTTTTT. This translates into CAISDLGVDEKLFF.

The rearrangement joins TRBV5-1 to TRBJ1-4; 10 bases map to TRBD1. The trim removed 5 bases at V and 6 bases at J, leaving 10 bases unmatched. Germline loops: CDR1 SGHRS, CDR2 YFSETQ. The CDR3 contains 16 residues. The CDR3 region has the DNA TGCGCCAGCAGGTATCAACCCGGGACAGGGGATGAAAAACTGTTTTTT. Translating it yields CASRYQPGTGDEKLFF.

The chain is built from TRBV9 and TRBJ2-2, with 8 bases that match TRBD2. Germline CDR1 is SGDLS and CDR2 is YYNGEE. V dropped 0 bases and J dropped 5; count of bases not matched to a gene: 3. The CDR3 is made up of 15 amino acids. CDR3 region: CASSVAGGGTGELFF. In DNA form, the CDR3 reads TGTGCCAGCAGCGTAGCCGGGGGGGGGACCGGGGAGCTGTTTTTT.

The chain recombines TRBV6-1 with TRBJ1-1; D is ambiguous. Between the trimmed V and J ends, which lost 4 bases and 3 bases, there was a span of 12 bases. The CDR3 consists of 14 residues. Germline V lookup: CDR1 MNHNS, CDR2 SASEGT. The CDR3 loop reads CASSAQDGDTEAFF. CDR3 nucleotides: TGTGCCAGCAGTGCCCAGGACGGCGACACTGAAGCTTTCTTT.

J is TRBJ1-1 and V is TRBV6-5; D uncertain. Germline V gene data show CDR1 as MNHEY and CDR2 as SVGAGI. This CDR3 contains 11 residues. The V end was cut by 6 bases, the J end by 11 bases, with 13 bases between. The CDR3 DNA reads as TGTGCCAGCAGCCAAGGAGGTTCGGCTTTCTTT. Protein sequence: CASSQGGSAFF.

The chain carries TRBV11-2 and TRBJ2-3, with D hard to call. CDR1 and CDR2 (germline): SGHAT, FQNNGV. Trimming took off 6 bases at V and 2 bases at J, with 9 bases between the two ends. The CDR3 loop spans 13 amino acids. CDR3 DNA: TGTGCCAGCAGAAGAACCAACACAGATACGCAGTATTTT. It is translated as CASRRTNTDTQYF.

Only one count was recorded for this clone. The chain uses TRBV18 and TRBJ1-5; the D is unclear. Germline V gene lookup returns CDR1 KGHSH and CDR2 LQKENI. The CDR3 covers 15 residues. Trimming stripped 3 bases from V and 2 bases from J, with 11 bases between. Here the CDR3 DNA reads TGTGCCAGCTCACCGTTACCAGGTGGCAATCAGCCCCAGCATTTT. Translating gives CASSPLPGGNQPQHF.

The chain carries TRBV7-2 and TRBJ2-4, with 8 bases matching TRBD1. From germline, CDR1 is SGHTA and CDR2 FQGNSA. V lost 2 bases and J lost 8; bases outside the gene matches: 5. The CDR3 length is 14 residues. The CDR3 DNA reads as TGTGCCAGCAGCTTAACAGGGGGGTTCGACATTCAGTACTTC. Translating it yields CASSLTGGFDIQYF. The whole variable domain, remainder taken from reference TRBV7-2 and TRBJ2-4, is GAGVSQSPSNKVTEKGKDVELRCDPISGHTALYWYRQSLGQGLEFLIYFQGNSAPDKSGLPSDRFSAERTGGSVSTLTIQRTQQEDSAVYLCASSLTGGFDIQYFGAGTRLSVL.

The CDR3 sequence: CASSLEIPGLLYGYTF. CDR3 DNA: TGTGCCAGCAGCTTAGAAATACCAGGCCTACTGTATGGCTACACCTTC. This chain joins TRBV7-2 and TRBJ1-2; D remains unclear. The CDR3 sequence is 16 residues long. Germline-derived CDR1 and CDR2 are SGHTA and FQGNSA. Trimming removed 1 base from V and 5 bases from J, with 17 bases in between.

The rearrangement joins TRBV5-1 to TRBJ1-3; D remains unclear. This CDR3 comprises 14 residues. The germline gives CDR1 SGHRS, CDR2 YFSETQ. Trimming pared 7 bases from V and 0 bases from J, leaving 11 bases between. CDR3 in amino acids: CASRSGSSGNTIYF. As DNA, the CDR3 is TGCGCCAGCCGTTCGGGGAGCTCTGGAAACACCATATATTTT.

This chain uses TRBV6-1 with TRBJ1-4; no reliable D call. The CDR3 length is 17 residues. Germline CDR1 MNHNS, CDR2 SASEGT. Trimming cost V 2 bases and J 2 bases, with 15 bases left between them. The CDR3: CASSEQAGGYTNEKLFF. CDR3 in DNA: TGTGCCAGCAGTGAACAGGCAGGAGGGTATACTAATGAAAAACTGTTTTTT.

The rearrangement joins TRBV5-6 to TRBJ1-1, with D maybe TRBD1 (5 bases). The V end was cut by 0 bases, the J end by 0 bases, with 9 bases between. The germline gives CDR1 SGHDT, CDR2 YYEEEE. The CDR3 runs to 15 residues. The CDR3 region has the DNA TGTGCCAGCAGCTTGGCCTTGGGACTGAACACTGAAGCTTTCTTT. Translation gives CASSLALGLNTEAFF.

This clone has only a few counts. This rearrangement joins TRBV30 to TRBJ1-6, with a possible D match to TRBD1 (6 bases). Trimming cost V 3 bases and J 4 bases, with 13 bases left between them. CDR3 length: 15 amino acids. Germline loops: CDR1 GTSNPN, CDR2 SVGIG (reference sequence). CDR3 sequence: CAWSLDRRYNSPLHF. The CDR3 bases are TGTGCCTGGAGCCTCGACAGGAGATATAATTCACCCCTCCACTTT.

This clone was observed a single time. The chain recombines TRBV5-5 with TRBJ1-1; 7 positions match TRBD1. CDR3 size: 15 residues. Losses at the gene ends were 0 bases for V and 1 base for J; bases not matched to a gene: 3. Germline CDR1 reads SGHKS; CDR2 reads YYEKEE (reference sequence). The CDR3 here is CASSLAPGGNTEAFF. DNA of the CDR3: TGTGCCAGCAGCTTGGCCCCAGGGGGGAACACTGAAGCTTTCTTT.